This T cell receptor (beta chain) was recorded in a study of shared clonotypes between healthy human individuals. The CDR3 sequence is 15 residues long. Trimming at V came to 2 bases and at J to 7 bases, leaving 9 bases not matched to a gene. From germline, CDR1 is SNHLY and CDR2 FYNNEI. Measured with immunoSEQ multiplex PCR; TCRdb has only the in-frame clones, and not every one. The table includes 2.3 million or so clones, approximately 95% detected once. Donors were healthy HIV-negative adults without recent acute infections or vaccinations. The chain is built from TRBV2 and TRBJ1-2, with 8 nucleotides matching TRBD1. The receptor was isolated from a man in his late teens or twenties in good health. Some clones in this sample may be carry-over from other donors' samples. The sequenced sample was naive CD4+ T cells from PBMCs. The subset is: CD45RA+ positively selected. CDR3 region: CASSESRTGSGGYTF. DNA of the CDR3: TGTGCCAGCAGTGAATCCAGGACAGGGTCCGGTGGCTACACCTTC.